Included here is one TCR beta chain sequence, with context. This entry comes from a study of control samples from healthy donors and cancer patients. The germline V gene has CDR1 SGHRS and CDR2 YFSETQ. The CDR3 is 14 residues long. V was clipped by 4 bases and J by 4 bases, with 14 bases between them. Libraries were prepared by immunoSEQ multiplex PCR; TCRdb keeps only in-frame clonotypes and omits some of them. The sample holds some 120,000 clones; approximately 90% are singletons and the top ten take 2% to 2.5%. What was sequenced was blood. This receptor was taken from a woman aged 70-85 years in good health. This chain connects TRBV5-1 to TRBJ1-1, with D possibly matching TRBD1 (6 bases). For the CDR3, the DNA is TGCGCCAGCAGCCCCCGGGAGGGGGGCACTGAAGCTTTCTTT. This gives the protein CASSPREGGTEAFF.